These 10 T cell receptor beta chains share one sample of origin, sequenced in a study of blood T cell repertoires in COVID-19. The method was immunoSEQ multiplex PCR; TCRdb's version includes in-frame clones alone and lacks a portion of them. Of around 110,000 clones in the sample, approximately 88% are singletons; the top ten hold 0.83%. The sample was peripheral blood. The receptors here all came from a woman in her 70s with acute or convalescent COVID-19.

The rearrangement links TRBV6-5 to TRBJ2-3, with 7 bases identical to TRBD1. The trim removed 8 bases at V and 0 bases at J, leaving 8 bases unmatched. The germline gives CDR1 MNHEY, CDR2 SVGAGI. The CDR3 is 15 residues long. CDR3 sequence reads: CASHPQTGSTDTQYF. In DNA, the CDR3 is TGTGCCAGCCACCCCCAGACAGGGAGCACAGATACGCAGTATTTT.

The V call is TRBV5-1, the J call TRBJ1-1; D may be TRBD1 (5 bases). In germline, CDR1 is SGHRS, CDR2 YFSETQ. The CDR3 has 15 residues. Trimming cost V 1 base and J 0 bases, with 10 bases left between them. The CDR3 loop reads CASSLSGTLNTEAFF. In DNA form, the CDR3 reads TGCGCCAGCAGCTTGTCCGGGACTCTGAACACTGAAGCTTTCTTT.

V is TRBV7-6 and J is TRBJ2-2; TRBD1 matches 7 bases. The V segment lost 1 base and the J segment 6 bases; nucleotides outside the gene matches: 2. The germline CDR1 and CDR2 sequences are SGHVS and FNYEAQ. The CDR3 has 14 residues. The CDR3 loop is CASSLGGGAGELFF. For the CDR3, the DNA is TGTGCCAGCAGCTTAGGAGGGGGCGCCGGGGAGCTGTTTTTT. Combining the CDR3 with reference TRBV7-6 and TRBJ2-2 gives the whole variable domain GAGVSQSPRYKVTKRGQDVALRCDPISGHVSLYWYRQALGQGPEFLTYFNYEAQQDKSGLPNDRFSAERPEGSISTLTIQRTEQRDSAMYRCASSLGGGAGELFFGEGSRLTVL.

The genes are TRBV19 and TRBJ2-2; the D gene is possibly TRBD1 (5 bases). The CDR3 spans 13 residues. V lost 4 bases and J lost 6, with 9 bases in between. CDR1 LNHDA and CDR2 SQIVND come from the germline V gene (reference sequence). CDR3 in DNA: TGTGCCAGTAGTACTCAGGGTTCCGGGGAGCTGTTTTTT. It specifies CASSTQGSGELFF. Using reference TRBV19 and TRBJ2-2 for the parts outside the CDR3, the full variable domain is DGGITQSPKYLFRKEGQNVTLSCEQNLNHDAMYWYRQDPGQGLRLIYYSQIVNDFQKGDIAEGYSVSREKKESFPLTVTSAQKNPTAFYLCASSTQGSGELFFGEGSRLTVL.

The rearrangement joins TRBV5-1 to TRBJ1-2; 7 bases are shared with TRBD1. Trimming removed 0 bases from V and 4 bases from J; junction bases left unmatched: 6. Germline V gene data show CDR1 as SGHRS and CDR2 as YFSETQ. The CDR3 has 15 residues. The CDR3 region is CASSLGQGGAYGYTF. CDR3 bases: TGCGCCAGCAGCTTGGGGCAGGGGGGCGCCTATGGCTACACCTTC.

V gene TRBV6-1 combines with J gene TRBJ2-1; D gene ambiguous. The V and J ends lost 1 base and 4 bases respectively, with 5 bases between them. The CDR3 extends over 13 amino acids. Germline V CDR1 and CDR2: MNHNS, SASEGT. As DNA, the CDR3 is TGTGCCAGCAGTGAAGGACAATACAATGAGCAGTTCTTC. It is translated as CASSEGQYNEQFF.

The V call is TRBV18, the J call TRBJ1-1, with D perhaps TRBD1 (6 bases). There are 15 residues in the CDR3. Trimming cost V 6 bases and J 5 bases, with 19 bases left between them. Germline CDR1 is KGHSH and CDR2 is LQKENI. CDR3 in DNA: TGTGCCAGCTCGCCTTCACAGGGTTTCTTGACTGAAGCTTTCTTT. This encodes CASSPSQGFLTEAFF.

CDR3 in amino acids: CASSSPRLAGAGETQYF. CDR3 nucleotide sequence: TGTGCCAGCAGCTCCCCCCGTCTAGCGGGAGCCGGGGAGACCCAGTACTTC. This chain joins TRBV7-2 and TRBJ2-5; 10 nucleotides align to TRBD2. V trimming: 4 bases; J trimming: 5 bases; junction bases outside the gene matches: 13. CDR1 SGHTA and CDR2 FQGNSA come from the germline V gene. There are 17 residues in the CDR3.

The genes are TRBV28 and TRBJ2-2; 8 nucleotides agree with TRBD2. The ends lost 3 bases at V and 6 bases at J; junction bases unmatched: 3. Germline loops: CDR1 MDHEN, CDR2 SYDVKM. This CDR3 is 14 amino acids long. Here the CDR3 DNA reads TGTGCCAGCAGTTTCCCGGGAGGGCCCGGGGAGCTGTTTTTT. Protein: CASSFPGGPGELFF.

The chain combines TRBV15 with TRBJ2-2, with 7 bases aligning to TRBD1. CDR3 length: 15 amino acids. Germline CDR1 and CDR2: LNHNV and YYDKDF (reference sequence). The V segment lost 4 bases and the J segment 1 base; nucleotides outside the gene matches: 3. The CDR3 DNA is TGTGCCACCAGCAAAGACAGGGTGAACACCGGGGAGCTGTTTTTT. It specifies CATSKDRVNTGELFF.